This TCR beta chain is drawn from a study of blood T cell repertoires in COVID-19. Looking at the study overall: The study drew acute and convalescent COVID-19 samples from the United States, Italy and Spain.

Authors' methods: Estimated nucleated cell counts came from reference gene primer amplification. Clones were read by immunoSEQ multiplex PCR, and TCRdb kept only the in-frame ones, dropping some. That table gives V, J and clone size, and the DNA gave D and trimming. Of approximately 40,000 clones listed, roughly 78% are singletons. Germline CDR1 reads KGHDR; CDR2 reads SFDVKD. The CDR3 spans 17 residues. With V trimmed by 2 bases and J by 2 bases, 9 bases remained unmatched. The chain uses TRBV24-1 and TRBJ2-3, with 7 bases that match TRBD2. Material: peripheral blood. This clonotype originated in an elderly man with active or convalescent COVID-19. The CDR3 DNA is TGTGCCACCAGTGATTGGCGGGGAGGGGTGCACACAGATACGCAGTATTTT. Translation gives CATSDWRGGVHTDTQYF.